Shown below are 30 T cell receptor beta chains from a single sample sequenced in a study of PD-1 blockade in mismatch repair-deficient tumors. Produced via immunoSEQ multiplex PCR; TCRdb's table is partial and in-frame only. The sample consists of roughly 130,000 clones, more than 70% of them appearing once. The source was peripheral blood, collected approximately 72 weeks after starting pembrolizumab. Every receptor here comes from an adult with mismatch repair-deficient cancer.

The chain combines TRBV9 with TRBJ2-2; no reliable D call. CDR1 and CDR2 from the germline V gene are SGDLS and YYNGEE. The CDR3 loop spans 16 amino acids. The V end lost 0 bases, the J end lost 0 bases, and 9 bases lay between the germline ends. The CDR3 is CASSVGTDPNTGELFF. For the CDR3, the DNA is TGTGCCAGCAGCGTAGGAACGGACCCGAACACCGGGGAGCTGTTTTTT.

This clone was picked up a small number of times. The chain joins TRBV27 to TRBJ1-5, with D unresolved. The length of the CDR3 is 14 residues. Per germline, CDR1 MNHEY and CDR2 SMNVEV (reference sequence). V lost 7 bases and J 2 bases, leaving 12 bases between the germline ends. The CDR3 bases are TGTGCCAGCAAATGGACGGCGGGCAATCAGCCCCAGCATTTT. Amino acid sequence: CASKWTAGNQPQHF.

J is TRBJ2-1 and V is TRBV11-2; D remains unclear. From germline, CDR1 is SGHAT and CDR2 FQNNGV. V gave up 3 bases and J gave up 3 bases, with 0 bases separating them. The CDR3 totals 11 residues. The CDR3 sequence: CASSFYNEQFF. CDR3 DNA sequence: TGTGCCAGCAGCTTCTACAATGAGCAGTTCTTC.

This chain uses TRBV29-1 with TRBJ2-7; 7 bases match TRBD1. Germline loops: CDR1 SQVTM, CDR2 ANQGSEA. J was trimmed by 6 bases and V by 6 bases; bases with no gene match: 11. The CDR3 extends over 13 amino acids. CDR3 DNA: TGCAGCGTCCGAACCGGGACAGCTTTCGAGCAGTACTTC. This encodes CSVRTGTAFEQYF.

The CDR3 nucleotides are TGTGCCAGCAGTTCCGGGGACAGTCCCTATGGCTACACCTTC. Translated: CASSSGDSPYGYTF. The V and J genes are TRBV27 and TRBJ1-2, with TRBD1 matching over 7 bases. V dropped 4 bases and J dropped 4; count of bases not matched to a gene: 6. Per the germline V gene, CDR1 is MNHEY and CDR2 is SMNVEV (reference sequence). The CDR3 loop spans 14 amino acids.

V gene TRBV11-3 combines with J gene TRBJ2-1; no firm D call. Trimming stripped 5 bases from V and 6 bases from J, with 14 bases between. The CDR3 is made up of 14 amino acids. Per the germline V gene, CDR1 is SGHNT and CDR2 is YENEEA. The CDR3 region is CASSHRAVTNEQFF. CDR3 sequence (DNA): TGTGCCAGCAGCCACCGGGCAGTTACCAATGAGCAGTTCTTC.

J is TRBJ1-1 and V is TRBV4-1, with D tentatively TRBD1 (5 bases). The CDR3 loop spans 14 amino acids. CDR1 is MGHRA, CDR2 YSYEKL, per germline. Trimming removed 3 bases at V and 5 bases at J, with 13 bases between. The CDR3 DNA follows: TGCGCCAGCAGCCAGGGGACGACAGAGACTGAAGCTTTCTTT. Its translation: CASSQGTTETEAFF.

V gene TRBV19 combines with J gene TRBJ2-5; 10 bases map to TRBD1. From germline, CDR1 is LNHDA and CDR2 SQIVND (reference sequence). The CDR3 is 16 amino acids. The V segment lost 4 bases and the J segment 7 bases; nucleotides outside the gene matches: 12. The CDR3 DNA sequence: TGTGCCAGTAGTAGCGGACAGGGGGGAATTTCCGGGACCCAGTACTTC. Its protein is CASSSGQGGISGTQYF.

The rearrangement links TRBV4-1 to TRBJ2-1, with D maybe TRBD1 (6 bases). The CDR3 covers 13 residues. V lost 6 bases and J 6 bases, leaving 12 bases between the germline ends. Germline lookup yields CDR1 MGHRA and CDR2 YSYEKL. As DNA, the CDR3 is TGCGCCAGCAGTCGATCAGGGGCCAATGAGCAGTTCTTC. Translation: CASSRSGANEQFF.

The gene calls are TRBV27 and TRBJ1-1; no firm D call. CDR1 MNHEY and CDR2 SMNVEV come from the germline V gene (reference sequence). Trimming took 6 bases from V and 2 from J, leaving 10 bases between them. This CDR3 is built from 13 residues. CDR3 protein: CASRTGYNTEAFF. The DNA of the CDR3 is TGTGCCAGCAGAACGGGGTATAACACTGAAGCTTTCTTT.

This clone has a single count. The chain employs TRBV6-5 and TRBJ1-2; 10 nucleotides agree with TRBD1. V was clipped by 6 bases and J by 8 bases; unmatched bases: 6. CDR3 length: 13 residues. CDR1 is MNHEY, CDR2 SVGAGI, per germline. The CDR3 region has the DNA TGTGCCAGCAGGGCAGGGACAGGGGAAGGCTACACCTTC. Protein sequence: CASRAGTGEGYTF.

The J gene is TRBJ2-2, the V gene TRBV18; TRBD2 agrees at 9 bases. Germline CDR1 and CDR2: KGHSH and LQKENI. There are 17 residues in the CDR3. J was trimmed by 2 bases and V by 6 bases; bases with no gene match: 10. The CDR3 coding sequence is TGTGCCAGCTCGCAATCGAGCGGGAGGCCCAACACCGGGGAGCTGTTTTTT. This translates into CASSQSSGRPNTGELFF. The entire variable domain, with the rest obtained from reference TRBV18 and TRBJ2-2, is as follows: NAGVMQNPRHLVRRRGQEARLRCSPMKGHSHVYWYRQLPEEGLKFMVYLQKENIIDESGMPKERFSAEFPKEGPSILRIQQVVRGDSAAYFCASSQSSGRPNTGELFFGEGSRLTVL.

This chain joins TRBV5-6 and TRBJ2-7; the D call may be TRBD1 or TRBD2 (5 bases each). Germline V lookup: CDR1 SGHDT, CDR2 YYEEEE. CDR3 length: 12 amino acids. The V gene lost 3 bases and the J gene lost 3 bases, with 7 bases spanning the gap. CDR3 nucleotides: TGTGCCAGCAGCTCTGGGGGCTACGAGCAGTACTTC. Translation gives CASSSGGYEQYF. Full variable domain (outside the CDR3, taken from reference TRBV5-6 and TRBJ2-7): DAGVTQSPTHLIKTRGQQVTLRCSPKSGHDTVSWYQQALGQGPQFIFQYYEEEERQRGNFPDRFSGHQFPNYSSELNVNALLLGDSALYLCASSSGGYEQYFGPGTRLTVT.

The chain recombines TRBV2 with TRBJ1-2; possible D gene TRBD1, 5 bases. This CDR3 has 14 amino acids. The V gene's germline CDR1 is SNHLY and CDR2 FYNNEI. Between the trimmed V and J ends, which lost 6 bases and 8 bases, there was a span of 19 bases. The CDR3 DNA is TGTGCCAGCAGCGTGAGGGACGGGACCTGGGGCTACACCTTC. The encoded protein is CASSVRDGTWGYTF.

This chain connects TRBV7-9 to TRBJ1-1; 8 positions agree with TRBD1. Germline values: CDR1 SEHNR, CDR2 FQNEAQ (reference sequence). This CDR3 contains 14 residues. Trimming at V came to 2 bases and at J to 5 bases, leaving 4 bases not matched to a gene. The CDR3 region has the DNA TGTGCCAGCAGCTTACAGGGGGCCGGGACTGAAGCTTTCTTT. It yields the protein CASSLQGAGTEAFF. Based on the CDR3 plus reference TRBV7-9 and TRBJ1-1, the full variable domain is DTGVSQNPRHKITKRGQNVTFRCDPISEHNRLYWYRQTLGQGPEFLTYFQNEAQLEKSRLLSDRFSAERPKGSFSTLEIQRTEQGDSAMYLCASSLQGAGTEAFFGQGTRLTVV.

The rearrangement links TRBV5-1 to TRBJ1-4; D unresolved. Trimming took off 4 bases at V and 6 bases at J, with 13 bases between the two ends. The CDR3 is 14 residues long. Germline V gives CDR1 SGHRS, CDR2 YFSETQ. CDR3 protein: CASSPTAVDEKLFF. The DNA of the CDR3 is TGCGCCAGCAGCCCGACGGCAGTTGATGAAAAACTGTTTTTT. Full variable domain (outside the CDR3, taken from reference TRBV5-1 and TRBJ1-4): KAGVTQTPRYLIKTRGQQVTLSCSPISGHRSVSWYQQTPGQGLQFLFEYFSETQRNKGNFPGRFSGRQFSNSRSEMNVSTLELGDSALYLCASSPTAVDEKLFFGSGTQLSVL.

The V call is TRBV28, the J call TRBJ2-7; 7 bases fit TRBD1. This CDR3 has 13 amino acids. The V gene end was trimmed by 2 bases and the J gene end by 4 bases; junction bases not matched to a gene: 2. Germline values: CDR1 MDHEN, CDR2 SYDVKM. CDR3 in amino acids: CASSLPGGYEQYF. As DNA, the CDR3 is TGTGCCAGCAGTTTACCAGGGGGATACGAGCAGTACTTC.

The rearrangement links TRBV14 to TRBJ1-3, with 8 bases matching TRBD1. The CDR3 length is 14 residues. V lost 3 bases, J lost 8 bases, and 6 bases stayed unmatched. Germline V gene data show CDR1 as SGHDN and CDR2 as FVKESK. CDR3 nucleotides: TGTGCCAGCAGCCAGCGGACAGGGATAGACACCATATATTTT. It encodes CASSQRTGIDTIYF.

The chain joins TRBV28 to TRBJ2-3; D call uncertain. Germline CDR1 and CDR2: MDHEN and SYDVKM. V was pared by 7 bases and J by 2 bases, with 16 bases between. The CDR3 is 15 residues long. This CDR3 is CASNLGKDDTDTQYF. The CDR3 coding sequence is TGTGCCAGCAACCTGGGCAAGGACGACACAGATACGCAGTATTTT. Variable domain in full (rest from reference TRBV28 and TRBJ2-3): DVKVTQSSRYLVKRTGEKVFLECVQDMDHENMFWYRQDPGLGLRLIYFSYDVKMKEKGDIPEGYSVSREKKERFSLILESASTNQTSMYLCASNLGKDDTDTQYFGPGTRLTVL.

The sample holds one count of this clone. The chain is built from TRBV5-5 and TRBJ2-1; 7 positions agree with TRBD2. The CDR3 consists of 15 residues. The germline CDR1 and CDR2 sequences are SGHKS and YYEKEE (reference sequence). Trimming removed 5 bases from V and 3 bases from J; junction bases left unmatched: 8. CDR3 nucleotides: TGTGCCAGCAGGGAGGCGGGACTAAACTACAATGAGCAGTTCTTC. Amino acid sequence: CASREAGLNYNEQFF.

The CDR3 DNA follows: TGTGCCAGCAGCTTAGTTTGGGTTTTTGTGCCGGGGAAGCTGTTTTTT. It specifies CASSLVWVFVPGKLFF. The chain couples TRBV11-2 to TRBJ2-2; D perhaps matches TRBD2 (5 bases). The CDR3 length is 16 residues. Deletions cut 1 base from V and 12 bases from J, with 21 bases between. Germline CDR1 and CDR2: SGHAT and FQNNGV.

This chain uses TRBV6-6 with TRBJ1-3; D unresolved. V lost 2 bases, J lost 8 bases, and 19 bases lay in between. CDR1 MNHNY and CDR2 SVGAGI come from the germline V gene (reference sequence). The CDR3 spans 16 residues. Written as DNA, the CDR3 is TGTGCCAGCAGTTACGCCATGAGCCCTCCGCGAGACACCATATATTTT. This codes for CASSYAMSPPRDTIYF.

Points on this clone: A single base is all that separates this from a far larger clone, so a read error is likely. V and J are TRBV5-5 and TRBJ2-2, with TRBD2 identical over 10 bases. The length of the CDR3 is 17 residues. Germline V gives CDR1 SGHKS, CDR2 YYEKEE (reference sequence). Trimming at V came to 4 bases and at J to 7 bases, leaving 13 bases not matched to a gene. For the CDR3, the DNA is TGTGCCAGCAGCCAAGATGGGCTAGCGGGAGCCGGCGGGGAGCTGTTTTTT. Its translation: CASSQDGLAGAGGELFF.

This clone was seen only once. The chain recombines TRBV19 with TRBJ1-5, with 7 bases matching TRBD1. CDR3 length: 15 amino acids. V lost 3 bases, J lost 9 bases, and 11 bases stayed unmatched. The germline V gene encodes CDR1 LNHDA and CDR2 SQIVND (reference sequence). The CDR3 nucleotides read TGTGCCAGTAGTATGGCAGGGGGGACCTCGGGGCCCCAGCATTTT. It specifies CASSMAGGTSGPQHF. Based on the CDR3 plus reference TRBV19 and TRBJ1-5, the full variable domain is DGGITQSPKYLFRKEGQNVTLSCEQNLNHDAMYWYRQDPGQGLRLIYYSQIVNDFQKGDIAEGYSVSREKKESFPLTVTSAQKNPTAFYLCASSMAGGTSGPQHFGDGTRLSIL.

This chain uses TRBV27 with TRBJ1-5, with D perhaps TRBD1 (5 bases). Germline V lookup: CDR1 MNHEY, CDR2 SMNVEV (reference sequence). CDR3 length: 14 residues. Deletions cut 3 bases from V and 5 bases from J, with 11 bases between. CDR3 amino acids: CASSFGDGDQPQHF. The CDR3, as DNA: TGTGCCAGCAGTTTTGGGGACGGGGATCAGCCCCAGCATTTT.

The V call is TRBV18, the J call TRBJ1-2, with 11 bases fitting TRBD1. The CDR3 has 15 amino acids. CDR1 is KGHSH, CDR2 LQKENI, per germline. V dropped 1 base and J dropped 4; count of bases not matched to a gene: 2. The CDR3 protein is CASSPRTGGGYGYTF. The CDR3 DNA reads TGTGCCAGCTCACCACGGACAGGGGGCGGCTATGGCTACACCTTC.

This chain's CDR3 is CASSLRTSGSDEQFF. Written as DNA, the CDR3 is TGCGCCAGCAGCCTCCGGACTAGCGGGAGCGATGAGCAGTTCTTC. The chain employs TRBV4-1 and TRBJ2-1; the match to TRBD2 covers 13 bases. Germline trimming cut 4 bases from V and 8 bases from J; bases unmatched to any gene: 5. This CDR3 is 15 amino acids long. The germline CDR1 and CDR2 sequences are MGHRA and YSYEKL.

The V and J genes are TRBV6-4 and TRBJ1-2; D possibly corresponds to TRBD1 (5 bases). The V end was cut by 3 bases, the J end by 10 bases, with 12 bases between. CDR3 length equals 12 residues. CDR1 and CDR2 (germline): MRHNA, SNTAGT. The CDR3 sequence: CASSEGVGDYTF. The CDR3 coding sequence is TGTGCCAGCAGTGAAGGTGTAGGGGACTACACCTTC.

The chain uses TRBV7-9 and TRBJ2-1, with D possibly matching TRBD1 (6 bases). The V end was cut by 3 bases, the J end by 10 bases, with 10 bases between. Germline assignment: CDR1 SEHNR and CDR2 FQNEAQ (reference sequence). The CDR3 loop spans 12 amino acids. CDR3 in amino acids: CASSFRGKEQFF. DNA of the CDR3: TGTGCCAGCAGCTTCAGGGGAAAGGAGCAGTTCTTC.

The chain carries TRBV13 and TRBJ1-2; 7 bases are shared with TRBD1. V trimming: 4 bases; J trimming: 8 bases; junction bases outside the gene matches: 10. Germline values: CDR1 PRHDT, CDR2 FYEKMQ (reference sequence). The length of the CDR3 is 14 residues. DNA of the CDR3: TGTGCCAGCAGCTCCGGACAGGAGCTCTTGGGCTACACCTTC. It translates to CASSSGQELLGYTF.